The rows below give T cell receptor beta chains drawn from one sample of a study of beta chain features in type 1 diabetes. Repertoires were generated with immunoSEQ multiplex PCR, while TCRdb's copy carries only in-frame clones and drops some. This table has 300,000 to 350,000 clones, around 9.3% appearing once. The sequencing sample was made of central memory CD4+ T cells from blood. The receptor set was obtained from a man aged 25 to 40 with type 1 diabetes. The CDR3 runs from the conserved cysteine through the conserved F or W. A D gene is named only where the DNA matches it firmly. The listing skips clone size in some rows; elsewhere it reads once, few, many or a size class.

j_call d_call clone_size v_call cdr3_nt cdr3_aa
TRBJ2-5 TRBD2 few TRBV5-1 TGCGCCAGCAGCTTGGTAGCTAGCGGGGGACAAGAGACCCAGTACTTC CASSLVASGGQETQYF
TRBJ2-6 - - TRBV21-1 TGTGCCAGCAGCAAGGAGTGGTCGCCTGGGGCCAACGTCCTGACTTTC CASSKEWSPGANVLTF
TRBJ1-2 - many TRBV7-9 TGTGCCAGCAGCTTAGAAGGGGACTATGGCTACACCTTC CASSLEGDYGYTF
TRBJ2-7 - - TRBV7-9 TGTGCCAGCACCCCAGGGGCGGACCTCTCCTACGAGCAGTACTTC CASTPGADLSYEQYF
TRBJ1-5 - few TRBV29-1 TGCAGCGTTGAAGATCCCCCAGGGCCCCAGCATTTT CSVEDPPGPQHF
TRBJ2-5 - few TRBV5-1 TGCGCCAGCAGCTTGACCAGGGAGGAGACCCAGTACTTC CASSLTREETQYF
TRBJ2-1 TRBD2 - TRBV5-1 TGCGCCAGCAGCCCCGGGACTAACAATGAGCAGTTCTTC CASSPGTNNEQFF
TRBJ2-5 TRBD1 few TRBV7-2 TGTGCCAGCAGCCCGGACAGGGTAGAGACCCAGTACTTC CASSPDRVETQYF
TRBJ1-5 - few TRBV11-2 TGTGCCAGCAGCTCCCTTAAGGATGATAGCAATCAGCCCCAGCATTTT CASSSLKDDSNQPQHF
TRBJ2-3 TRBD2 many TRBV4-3 TGCGCCAGCAGCCATACCCAGCGGGGGGGCGCAGATACGCAGTATTTT CASSHTQRGGADTQYF
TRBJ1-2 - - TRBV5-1 TGCGCCAGCAGCTTGAATGGGGCAAATGGCTACACCTTC CASSLNGANGYTF
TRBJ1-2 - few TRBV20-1 TGCAGTGCGGCGACGGAGCTTTTCTACACCTTC CSAATELFYTF
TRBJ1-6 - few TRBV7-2 TGTGCCAGCAGTAGGGGGGAAACCTATAATTCACCCCTCCACTTT CASSRGETYNSPLHF
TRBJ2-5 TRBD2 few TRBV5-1 TGCGCCAGCAGCTGGCGGCCAGCGGGGGAAGAGACCCAGTACTTC CASSWRPAGEETQYF
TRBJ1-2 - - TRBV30 TGTGCCTGGAGTGATACGAGTTTCTATGGCTACACCTTC CAWSDTSFYGYTF
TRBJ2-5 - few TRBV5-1 TGCGCCAGCAGCTTGGTTCAGGGTAGGGAGACCCAGTACTTC CASSLVQGRETQYF
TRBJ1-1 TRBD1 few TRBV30 TGTGCCTGGAGCGCTACAGGGGCTTATACCACTGAAGCTTTCTTT CAWSATGAYTTEAFF
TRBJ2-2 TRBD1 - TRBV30 TGTGCCTGGACGGGACAGGGGGACACCGGGGAGCTGTTTTTT CAWTGQGDTGELFF
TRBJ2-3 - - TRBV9 TGTGCCAGCAGCGTAGACCAGGACCCCACAGATACGCAGTATTTT CASSVDQDPTDTQYF
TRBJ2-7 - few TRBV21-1 TGTGCCAGCAGCCGTGTCCGAAGGGACAGGGGTTCCTACGAGCAGTACTTC CASSRVRRDRGSYEQYF
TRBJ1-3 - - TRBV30 TGTGCCTGGAGCCCCCCGATGGGCTTCTCTGGAAACACCATATATTTT CAWSPPMGFSGNTIYF
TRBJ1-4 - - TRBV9 TGTGCCAGCAGCCAATTCTCGATGGAATCCAATGAAAAACTGTTTTTT CASSQFSMESNEKLFF
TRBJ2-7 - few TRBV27 TGTGCCAGCAGTTCCCGCGGAAACTCCTACGAGCAGTACTTC CASSSRGNSYEQYF
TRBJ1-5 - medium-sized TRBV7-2 TGTGCCAGCAGCTTTACAGGGTCGGGACAGCCCCAGCATTTT CASSFTGSGQPQHF
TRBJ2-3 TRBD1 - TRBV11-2 TGTGCCAGCAGCTTAGAGGGGGACAGGGGATATACGCAGTATTTT CASSLEGDRGYTQYF
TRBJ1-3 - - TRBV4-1 TGCGCCAGCAGCCAAGATAAGGCCGGCTCTGGAAACACCATATATTTT CASSQDKAGSGNTIYF
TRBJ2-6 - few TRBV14 TGTGCCAGCAGCCAAGTCTCCGGGGCTTACTCTGGGGCCAACGTCCTGACTTTC CASSQVSGAYSGANVLTF
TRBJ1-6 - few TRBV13 TGTGCCAGCAGCCCTATGACAGGAGATAATTCACCCCTCCACTTT CASSPMTGDNSPLHF
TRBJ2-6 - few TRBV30 TGTGCCTGGAGTGTAACGGACCCGGGCTGGGGGGCCAACGTCCTGACTTTC CAWSVTDPGWGANVLTF
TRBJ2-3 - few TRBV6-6 TGTGCCAGCAGTTACGTAGCAGGTACAGATACGCAGTATTTT CASSYVAGTDTQYF
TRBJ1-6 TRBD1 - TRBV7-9 TGTGCCAGCAGCCCACAGACAGGGTCGGATTCACCCCTCCACTTT CASSPQTGSDSPLHF
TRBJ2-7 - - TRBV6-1 TGTGCCAGCAGTGAGTACTACGAGCAGTACTTC CASSEYYEQYF
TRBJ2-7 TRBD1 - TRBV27 TGTGCCAGCCGCCGACAGGGACCTTACGAGCAGTACTTC CASRRQGPYEQYF
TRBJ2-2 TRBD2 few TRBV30 TGTGCCTGGAGTGCACCGGGACTAGGGAACACCGGGGAGCTGTTTTTT CAWSAPGLGNTGELFF
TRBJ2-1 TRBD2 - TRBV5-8 TGTGCCAGCAGCTTGGCCGGGACTAGAAGGGTCAATGAGCAGTTCTTC CASSLAGTRRVNEQFF
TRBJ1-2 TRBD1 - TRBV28 TGTGCCAGCAGTCACGGACAGGAAGTGGCCTATGGCTACACCTTC CASSHGQEVAYGYTF
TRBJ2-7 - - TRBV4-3 TGCGCCAGCAGCCAAGAGGTGTCCCCCCAGGGCGTCTACGAGCAGTACTTC CASSQEVSPQGVYEQYF
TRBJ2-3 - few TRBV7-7 TGTGCTAGCAGCCCGGGAAGGTACCCCAGCACAGATACGCAGTATTTT CASSPGRYPSTDTQYF
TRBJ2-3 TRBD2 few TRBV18 TGTGCCAGCTCACCACTCCGCGGGGGGCGGCTAGGACACAAGGATACGCAGTATTTT CASSPLRGGRLGHKDTQYF
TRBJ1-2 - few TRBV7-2 TGTGCCAGCAGCTTGGTGGGGGAGGTGGAGGCCTATGGCTACACCTTC CASSLVGEVEAYGYTF
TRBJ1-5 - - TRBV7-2 TGTGCCAGCAGCCTGTATTCGGGGGCGAGTCAGCCCCAGCATTTT CASSLYSGASQPQHF
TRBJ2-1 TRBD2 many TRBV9 TGTGCCAGCAGCCCGCGACTAGCGGGGGGAGGCGATGAGCAGTTCTTC CASSPRLAGGGDEQFF
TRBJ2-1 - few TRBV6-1 TGTGCCAGCAGCCCCCACGGAGGGAATAGGAATGAGCAGTTCTTC CASSPHGGNRNEQFF
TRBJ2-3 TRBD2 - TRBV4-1 TGCGCCAGCAGCCAAGATCGGAGCGGGGTGACAGATACGCAGTATTTT CASSQDRSGVTDTQYF
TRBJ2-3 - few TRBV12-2 TGTGCAAGTCGCTGGGATCTCACAGGGCAATACCGCACAGATACGCAGTATTTT CASRWDLTGQYRTDTQYF
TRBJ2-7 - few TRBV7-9 TGTGCCAGCAGCTTAGGGTCCGAACCTTACGAGCAGTACTTC CASSLGSEPYEQYF
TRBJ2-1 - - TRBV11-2 TGTGCCAGCAGCCGAGACCCCTCAAACAATGAGCAGTTCTTC CASSRDPSNNEQFF
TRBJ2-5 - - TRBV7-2 TGTGCCAGCAGCTTAGAAGGTAGCAGGGCGGAGACCCAGTACTTC CASSLEGSRAETQYF
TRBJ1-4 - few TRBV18 TGTGCCAGCTCACCGGCTCAGGGTAATGAAAAACTGTTTTTT CASSPAQGNEKLFF
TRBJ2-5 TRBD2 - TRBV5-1 TGCGCCAGCAGGTTAACAGGCCACCGTGCTAGCGGGACACAAGAGACCCAGTACTTC CASRLTGHRASGTQETQYF
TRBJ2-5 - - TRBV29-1 TGCAGCGTCAGGCCCACTCAAGAGACCCAGTACTTC CSVRPTQETQYF
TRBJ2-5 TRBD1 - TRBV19 TGTGCCAGTAGTGCAAGAACAGGGGCCCAAGAGACCCAGTACTTC CASSARTGAQETQYF
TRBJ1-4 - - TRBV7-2 TGTGCCAGCAGCTTATCCGGGGATAATGAAAAACTGTTTTTT CASSLSGDNEKLFF